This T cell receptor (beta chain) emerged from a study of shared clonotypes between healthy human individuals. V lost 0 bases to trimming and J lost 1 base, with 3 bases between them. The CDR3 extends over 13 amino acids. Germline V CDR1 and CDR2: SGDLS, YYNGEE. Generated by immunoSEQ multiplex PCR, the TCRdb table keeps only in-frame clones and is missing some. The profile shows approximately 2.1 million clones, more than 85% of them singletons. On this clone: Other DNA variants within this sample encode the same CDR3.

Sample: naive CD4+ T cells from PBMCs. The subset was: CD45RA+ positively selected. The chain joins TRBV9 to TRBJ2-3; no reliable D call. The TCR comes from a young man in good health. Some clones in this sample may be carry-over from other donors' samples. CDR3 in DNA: TGTGCCAGCAGCGTAGGCGGCACAGATACGCAGTATTTT. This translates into CASSVGGTDTQYF.